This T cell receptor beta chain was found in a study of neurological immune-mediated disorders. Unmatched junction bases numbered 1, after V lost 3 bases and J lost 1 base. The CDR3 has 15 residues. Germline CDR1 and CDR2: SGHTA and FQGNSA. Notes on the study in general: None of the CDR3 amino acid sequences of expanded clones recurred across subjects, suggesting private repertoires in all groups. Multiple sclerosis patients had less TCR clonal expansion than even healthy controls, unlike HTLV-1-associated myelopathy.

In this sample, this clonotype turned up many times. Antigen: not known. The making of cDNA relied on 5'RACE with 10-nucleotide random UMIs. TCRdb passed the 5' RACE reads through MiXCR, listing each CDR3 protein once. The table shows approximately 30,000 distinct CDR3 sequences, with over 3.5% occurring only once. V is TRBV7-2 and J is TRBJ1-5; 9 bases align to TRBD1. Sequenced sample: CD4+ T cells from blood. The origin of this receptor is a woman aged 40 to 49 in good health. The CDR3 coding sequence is TGTGCCAGCAGCTTGGACAGGGGAAGCAATCAGCCCCAGCATTTT. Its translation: CASSLDRGSNQPQHF.